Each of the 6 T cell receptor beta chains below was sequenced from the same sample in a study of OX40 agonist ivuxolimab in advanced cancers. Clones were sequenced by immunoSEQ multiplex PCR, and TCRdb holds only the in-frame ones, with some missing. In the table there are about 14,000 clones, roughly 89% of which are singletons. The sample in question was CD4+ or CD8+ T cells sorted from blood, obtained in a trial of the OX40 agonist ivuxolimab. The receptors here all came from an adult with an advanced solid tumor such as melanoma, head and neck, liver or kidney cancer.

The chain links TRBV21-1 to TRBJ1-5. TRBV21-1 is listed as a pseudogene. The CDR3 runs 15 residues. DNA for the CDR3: TGTGCCAGCAGCAAAGGTCGGGGACCCAATCAGCCCCAGCATTTT. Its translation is CASSKGRGPNQPQHF.

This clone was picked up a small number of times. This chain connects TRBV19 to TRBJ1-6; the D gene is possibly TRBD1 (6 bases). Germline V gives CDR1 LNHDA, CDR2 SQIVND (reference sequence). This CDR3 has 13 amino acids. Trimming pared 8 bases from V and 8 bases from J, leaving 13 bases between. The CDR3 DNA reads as TGTGCCAGTCAACAGGGCTTCTATTCACCCCTCCACTTT. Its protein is CASQQGFYSPLHF. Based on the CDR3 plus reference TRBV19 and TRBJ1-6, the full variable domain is DGGITQSPKYLFRKEGQNVTLSCEQNLNHDAMYWYRQDPGQGLRLIYYSQIVNDFQKGDIAEGYSVSREKKESFPLTVTSAQKNPTAFYLCASQQGFYSPLHFGNGTRLTVT.

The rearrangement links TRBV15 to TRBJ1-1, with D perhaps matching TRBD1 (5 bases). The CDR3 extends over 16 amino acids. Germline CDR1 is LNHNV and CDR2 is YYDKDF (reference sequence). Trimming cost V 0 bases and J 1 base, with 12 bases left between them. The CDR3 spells CATSRDGDYQNTEAFF. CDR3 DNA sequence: TGTGCCACCAGCAGAGATGGGGACTATCAGAACACTGAAGCTTTCTTT.

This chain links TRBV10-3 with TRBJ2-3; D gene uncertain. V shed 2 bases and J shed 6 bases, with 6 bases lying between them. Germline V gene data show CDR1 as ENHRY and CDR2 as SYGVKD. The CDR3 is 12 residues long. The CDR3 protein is CAISEGGDTQYF. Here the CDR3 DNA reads TGTGCCATCAGTGAGGGTGGGGATACGCAGTATTTT.

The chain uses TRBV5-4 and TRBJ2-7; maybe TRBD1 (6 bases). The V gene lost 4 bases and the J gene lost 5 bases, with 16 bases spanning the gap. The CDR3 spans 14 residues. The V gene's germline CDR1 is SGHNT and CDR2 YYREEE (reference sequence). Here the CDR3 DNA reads TGTGCCAGCAGCCCCGGGACACCCTTGGACGAGCAGTACTTC. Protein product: CASSPGTPLDEQYF.

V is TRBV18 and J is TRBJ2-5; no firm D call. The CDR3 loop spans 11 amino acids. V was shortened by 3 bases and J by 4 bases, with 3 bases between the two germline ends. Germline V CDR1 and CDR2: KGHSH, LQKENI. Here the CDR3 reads CASSPGETQYF. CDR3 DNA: TGTGCCAGCTCACCGGGAGAGACCCAGTACTTC.